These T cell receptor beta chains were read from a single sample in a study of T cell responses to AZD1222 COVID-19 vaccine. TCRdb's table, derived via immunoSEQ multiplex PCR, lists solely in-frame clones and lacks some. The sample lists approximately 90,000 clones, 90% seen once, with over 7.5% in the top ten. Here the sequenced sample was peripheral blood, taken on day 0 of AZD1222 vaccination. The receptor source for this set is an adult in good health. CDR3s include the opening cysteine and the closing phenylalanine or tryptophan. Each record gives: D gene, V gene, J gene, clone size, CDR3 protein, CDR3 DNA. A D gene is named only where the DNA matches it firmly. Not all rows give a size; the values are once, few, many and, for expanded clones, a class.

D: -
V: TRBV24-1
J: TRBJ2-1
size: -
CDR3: CATSHTSGTHAYNEQFF
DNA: TGTGCCACCAGTCATACCTCCGGGACTCACGCCTACAATGAGCAGTTCTTC

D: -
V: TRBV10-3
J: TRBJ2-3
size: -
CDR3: CAIKTGTDTQYF
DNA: TGTGCCATCAAAACAGGGACAGATACGCAGTATTTT

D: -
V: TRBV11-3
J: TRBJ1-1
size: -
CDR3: CASSFGGVGTEAFF
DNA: TGTGCCAGCAGCTTCGGGGGCGTGGGCACTGAAGCTTTCTTT

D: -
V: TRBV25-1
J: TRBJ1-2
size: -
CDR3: CASSDSFGYTF
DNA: TGTGCCAGCAGTGACAGCTTTGGCTACACCTTC

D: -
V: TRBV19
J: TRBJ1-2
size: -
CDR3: CASSMRGGLDYGYTF
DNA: TGTGCCAGTAGTATGCGGGGGGGCCTTGACTATGGCTACACCTTC

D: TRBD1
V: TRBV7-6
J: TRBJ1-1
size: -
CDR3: CASSLTGLTEAFF
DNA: TGTGCCAGCAGCCTGACAGGGTTGACTGAAGCTTTCTTT

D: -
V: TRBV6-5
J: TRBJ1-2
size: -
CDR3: CASSPLSGDYGYTF
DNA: TGTGCCAGCAGTCCCCTGAGCGGAGACTATGGCTACACCTTC

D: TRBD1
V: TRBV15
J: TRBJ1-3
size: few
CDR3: CATSRAGQQPSGNTIYF
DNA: TGTGCCACCAGCAGAGCGGGACAGCAACCCTCTGGAAACACCATATATTTT

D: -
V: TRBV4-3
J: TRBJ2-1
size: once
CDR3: CASSQVISSYNEQFF
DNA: TGCGCCAGCAGCCAAGTTATTTCAAGTTACAATGAGCAGTTCTTC

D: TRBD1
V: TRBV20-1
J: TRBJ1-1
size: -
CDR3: CGGTGNTEAFF
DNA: TGCGGAGGGACAGGGAACACTGAAGCTTTCTTT

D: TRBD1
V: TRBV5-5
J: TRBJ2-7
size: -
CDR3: CASSFGTGVYEQYF
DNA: TGTGCCAGCAGCTTCGGGACAGGGGTCTACGAGCAGTACTTC

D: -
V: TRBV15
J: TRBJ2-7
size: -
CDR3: CATSRDHGYEQYF
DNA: TGTGCCACCAGCAGAGATCACGGGTACGAGCAGTACTTC

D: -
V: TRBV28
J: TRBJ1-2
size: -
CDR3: CATKNSDTHYGYTF
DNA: TGTGCCACCAAAAACTCTGACACCCACTATGGCTACACCTTC

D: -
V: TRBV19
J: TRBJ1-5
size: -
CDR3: CASSPRGPNQPQHF
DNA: TGTGCCAGTAGTCCTCGGGGACCGAATCAGCCCCAGCATTTT

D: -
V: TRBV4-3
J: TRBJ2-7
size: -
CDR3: CASSQESFSYEQYF
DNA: TGCGCCAGCAGCCAAGAGTCGTTCTCCTACGAGCAGTACTTC

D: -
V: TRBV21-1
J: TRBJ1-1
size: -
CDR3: CASSKGGCGTEAFF
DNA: TGTGCCAGCAGCAAAGGTGGGTGTGGCACTGAAGCTTTCTTT

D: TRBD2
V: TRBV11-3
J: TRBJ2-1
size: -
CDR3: CASSPTSGGINEQFF
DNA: TGTGCCAGCAGCCCCACTAGCGGGGGGATAAATGAGCAGTTCTTC

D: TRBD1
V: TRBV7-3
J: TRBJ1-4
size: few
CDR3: CASSLRGQGATNEKLFF
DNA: TGTGCCAGCAGCTTAAGAGGACAGGGTGCAACTAATGAAAAACTGTTTTTT

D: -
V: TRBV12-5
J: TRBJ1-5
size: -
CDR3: CASGFQGGNQPQHF
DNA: TGTGCTAGTGGTTTTCAAGGGGGCAATCAGCCCCAGCATTTT

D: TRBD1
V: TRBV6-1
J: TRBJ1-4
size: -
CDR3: CATTGDLREKLFF
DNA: TGTGCCACCACAGGGGACCTTAGGGAAAAACTGTTTTTT

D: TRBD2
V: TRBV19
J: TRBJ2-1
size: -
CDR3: CASSPLAGGSYNEQFF
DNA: TGTGCCAGTAGCCCACTAGCGGGGGGATCCTACAATGAGCAGTTCTTC

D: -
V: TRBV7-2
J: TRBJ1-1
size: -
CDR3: CASSLEGDFSGTEAFF
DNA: TGTGCCAGCAGCTTAGAGGGTGATTTTTCGGGCACTGAAGCTTTCTTT

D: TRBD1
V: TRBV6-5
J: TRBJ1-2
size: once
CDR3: CASSYSGQGGTYF
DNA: TGTGCCAGCAGTTACAGCGGACAGGGGGGGACTTACTTC

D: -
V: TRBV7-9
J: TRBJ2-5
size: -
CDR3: CASSEGVGLGETQYF
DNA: TGTGCCAGCAGCGAAGGGGTGGGGCTAGGGGAGACCCAGTACTTC

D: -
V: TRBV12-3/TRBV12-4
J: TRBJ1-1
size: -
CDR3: CASSEQTTEAFF
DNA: TGTGCCAGCAGTGAACAGACCACTGAAGCTTTCTTT

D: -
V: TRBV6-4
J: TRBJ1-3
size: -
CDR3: CASSDSDRTGNTIYF
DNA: TGTGCCAGCAGTGACTCGGACAGAACTGGAAACACCATATATTTT

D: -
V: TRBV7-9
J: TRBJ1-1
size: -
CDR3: CASSLGIPGDTEAFF
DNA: TGTGCCAGCAGCTTAGGGATCCCGGGGGACACTGAAGCTTTCTTT

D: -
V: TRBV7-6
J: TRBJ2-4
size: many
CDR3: CASSPRGGPGDIQYF
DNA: TGTGCCAGCAGCCCCCGGGGAGGACCAGGGGACATTCAGTACTTC

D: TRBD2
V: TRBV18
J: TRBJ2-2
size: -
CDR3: CASSLLAVNTGELFF
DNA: TGTGCCAGCTCACTCCTAGCGGTGAACACCGGGGAGCTGTTTTTT

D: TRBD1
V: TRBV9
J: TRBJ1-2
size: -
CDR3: CASSAQGQGPYGYTF
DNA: TGTGCCAGCAGCGCTCAAGGACAGGGACCCTATGGCTACACCTTC

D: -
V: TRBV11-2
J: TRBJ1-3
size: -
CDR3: CASSLPVASGNTIYF
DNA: TGTGCCAGCAGCTTACCTGTGGCTTCTGGAAACACCATATATTTT

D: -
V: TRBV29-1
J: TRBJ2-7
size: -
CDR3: CSVGPPHEQYF
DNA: TGCAGCGTGGGCCCCCCCCACGAGCAGTACTTC

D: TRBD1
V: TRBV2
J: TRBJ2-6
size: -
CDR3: CAGTASGANVLTF
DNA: TGTGCCGGGACAGCCTCTGGGGCCAACGTCCTGACTTTC

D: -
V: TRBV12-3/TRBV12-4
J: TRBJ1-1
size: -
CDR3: CASSPGSGAEAFF
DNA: TGTGCCAGCAGTCCTGGATCAGGCGCTGAAGCTTTCTTT

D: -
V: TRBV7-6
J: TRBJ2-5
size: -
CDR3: CASSYDTSQQETQYF
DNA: TGTGCCAGCAGCTATGACACTTCCCAGCAAGAGACCCAGTACTTC

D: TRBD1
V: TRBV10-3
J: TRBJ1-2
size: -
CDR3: CAIGEGTEFYGYTF
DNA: TGTGCCATCGGAGAAGGGACAGAATTTTATGGCTACACCTTC

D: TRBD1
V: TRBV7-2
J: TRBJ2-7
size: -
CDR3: CASSLAGVGTGQYEQYF
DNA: TGTGCCAGCAGCTTAGCGGGGGTGGGGACAGGACAGTACGAGCAGTACTTC